A single sample is the source of the 9 T cell receptor beta chains below, sequenced in a study of metastatic and nonmetastatic thyroid tumors. TCRdb reanalyzed the PCR reads with MiXCR. Of about 40,000 clones listed, around 16% are singletons. No patient had received any treatment before thyroid surgery. The specimen sequenced was tumor tissue. The receptors derive from a female donor with papillary thyroid cancer or a benign thyroid nodule (not recorded which). Some clones in this sample may be carry-over from other donors' samples.

This clone was observed once. The CDR3, as DNA: TGCAGTGCTCCATATATCTATGGCTACACCTTC. Its translation is CSAPYIYGYTF. This chain links TRBV20-1 with TRBJ1-2; the D is unclear. The germline CDR1 and CDR2 sequences are DFQATT and SNEGSKA (reference sequence). The CDR3 consists of 11 residues. The V end was cut by 5 bases, the J end by 4 bases, with 8 bases between.

This clone was detected many times. This chain uses TRBV6-1 with TRBJ1-2; weak D call: TRBD1 (6 bases). Trimming shortened V by 4 bases and J by 7 bases, and 19 bases separated the two germline ends. The germline V gene has CDR1 MNHNS and CDR2 SASEGT. The CDR3 extends over 15 amino acids. Here the CDR3 reads CASSVELGQNRGYTF. The CDR3 nucleotides read TGTGCCAGCAGTGTAGAATTGGGACAAAATCGTGGCTACACCTTC.

The chain employs TRBV20-1 and TRBJ2-7; D possibly corresponds to TRBD2 (6 bases). The CDR3 sequence is 13 residues long. From germline, CDR1 is DFQATT and CDR2 SNEGSKA (reference sequence). V lost 3 bases and J lost 3, with 12 bases in between. The CDR3 loop is CSARDYTGYEQYF. The DNA for the CDR3 is TGCAGTGCTAGGGACTATACCGGCTACGAGCAGTACTTC.

The table lists this clone with many counts. The gene calls are TRBV27 and TRBJ2-1; 9 nucleotides line up with TRBD2. With 7 bases clipped from V and 4 bases from J, the junction kept 5 bases outside the gene matches. Per germline, CDR1 MNHEY and CDR2 SMNVEV (reference sequence). The CDR3 spans 14 residues. The CDR3 is CASTRRGGYNEQFF. The DNA for the CDR3 is TGTGCCAGCACCCGGCGGGGGGGATACAATGAGCAGTTCTTC.

This clone was seen at least ten times. This chain uses TRBV20-1 with TRBJ2-7, with D possibly TRBD2 on 5 matching bases. Trimming stripped 1 base from V and 3 bases from J, with 10 bases between. Germline assignment: CDR1 DFQATT and CDR2 SNEGSKA (reference sequence). The CDR3 runs 13 residues. This chain's CDR3 is CSARGRAGYEQYF. DNA of the CDR3: TGCAGTGCTAGAGGGCGGGCTGGCTACGAGCAGTACTTC.

The table lists this clone with many counts. The chain has TRBV19 and TRBJ1-5; D gene uncertain. This CDR3 has 14 residues. With 4 bases removed from V and 6 bases from J, the gap between germline ends came to 13 bases. Germline lookup yields CDR1 LNHDA and CDR2 SQIVND (reference sequence). CDR3 sequence reads: CASSTKGTGQPQHF. Written as DNA, the CDR3 is TGTGCCAGTAGTACGAAGGGAACGGGTCAGCCCCAGCATTTT.

At least ten counts were recorded for this clone. The chain recombines TRBV19 with TRBJ1-2; 9 bases line up with TRBD1. The CDR3 has 18 amino acids. After removal of 1 base from V and 0 bases from J, the junction contained 9 bases not matched to a gene. Per germline, CDR1 LNHDA and CDR2 SQIVND (reference sequence). The CDR3 loop reads CASSIALTGQGANYGYTF. The CDR3 DNA follows: TGTGCCAGTAGTATAGCCCTCACGGGACAGGGAGCTAACTATGGCTACACCTTC. The full variable domain, rest sourced from reference TRBV19 and TRBJ1-2, is DGGITQSPKYLFRKEGQNVTLSCEQNLNHDAMYWYRQDPGQGLRLIYYSQIVNDFQKGDIAEGYSVSREKKESFPLTVTSAQKNPTAFYLCASSIALTGQGANYGYTFGSGTRLTVV.

This clone appeared many times. The chain combines TRBV9 with TRBJ2-7; the D gene is possibly TRBD1 (5 bases). From germline, CDR1 is SGDLS and CDR2 YYNGEE. The V end lost 5 bases, the J end lost 4 bases, and 19 bases lay between the germline ends. There are 15 residues in the CDR3. As DNA, the CDR3 is TGTGCCAGCAGAGCCCCCGGACATCGTAAATACGAGCAGTACTTC. It encodes CASRAPGHRKYEQYF.

This clone was found many times. The chain employs TRBV3-1 and TRBJ2-1; TRBD1 matches 9 bases. The germline V gene encodes CDR1 LGHDT and CDR2 YNNKEL (reference sequence). V dropped 0 bases and J dropped 0; count of bases not matched to a gene: 9. The CDR3 covers 19 residues. CDR3: CASSQEKATGGGSYNEQFF. DNA for the CDR3: TGTGCCAGCAGCCAAGAGAAGGCGACAGGGGGGGGCTCCTACAATGAGCAGTTCTTC.